These 30 T cell receptor beta chains came from one sample sequenced in a study of T cell repertoires in cytomegalovirus infection. TCRdb used MiXCR to reprocess the reads, holding one entry per CDR3 protein. The table includes about 190,000 distinct CDR3 sequences, 28% detected once. Material: PBMCs. The receptors originated from a human donor in good health (CMV status not recorded). Some clones in this sample may be carry-over from other donors' samples.

The chain couples TRBV5-1 to TRBJ2-1; D unresolved. Germline-derived CDR1 and CDR2 are SGHRS and YFSETQ. The CDR3 has 12 residues. The ends were cut back, 4 bases at V and 10 bases at J, with 12 bases in the middle. CDR3 sequence reads: CASSHPPAEQFF. The CDR3 DNA sequence: TGCGCCAGCAGCCATCCACCGGCCGAGCAGTTCTTC. The variable domain in full, completed from reference TRBV5-1 and TRBJ2-1, reads KAGVTQTPRYLIKTRGQQVTLSCSPISGHRSVSWYQQTPGQGLQFLFEYFSETQRNKGNFPGRFSGRQFSNSRSEMNVSTLELGDSALYLCASSHPPAEQFFGPGTRLTVL.

This rearrangement joins TRBV29-1 to TRBJ1-1; 7 bases fit TRBD1. The CDR3 loop spans 12 amino acids. J was trimmed by 4 bases and V by 7 bases; bases with no gene match: 6. Germline V gene sequence: CDR1 SQVTM, CDR2 ANQGSEA. CDR3 amino acids: CSAGGFGTEAFF. DNA for the CDR3: TGCAGCGCAGGGGGATTTGGCACTGAAGCTTTCTTT.

This clonotype appeared a few times. The CDR3 spells CAWSVSGYTEAFF. DNA of the CDR3: TGTGCCTGGAGTGTTTCAGGGTACACTGAAGCTTTCTTT. V and J are TRBV30 and TRBJ1-1; tentatively, D is TRBD1 (5 bases). The CDR3 contains 13 residues. V lost 0 bases to trimming and J lost 3 bases, with 8 bases between them. Germline V CDR1 and CDR2: GTSNPN, SVGIG (reference sequence).

This clonotype has at least ten counts. The V call is TRBV7-2, the J call TRBJ1-1; no definite D call. Per germline, CDR1 SGHTA and CDR2 FQGNSA. The CDR3 length is 11 residues. The V gene lost 4 bases and the J gene lost 3 bases, with 3 bases spanning the gap. In DNA, the CDR3 is TGTGCCAGCAGCTCCTACACTGAAGCTTTCTTT. Its translation is CASSSYTEAFF.

This chain joins TRBV6-2 or TRBV6-3 and TRBJ2-7; D not certain. Germline V gene sequence: CDR1 MNHEY, CDR2 SVGEGT. Trimming took 4 bases from V and 4 from J, leaving 8 bases between them. The CDR3 is 12 residues long. CDR3 nucleotide sequence: TGTGCCAGCAGTTGCTCGTCGTACGAGCAGTACTTC. The encoded protein is CASSCSSYEQYF.

The J gene is TRBJ1-1, the V gene TRBV12-3 or TRBV12-4, with TRBD1 matching over 10 bases. This CDR3 region has 13 residues. Trimming cost V 7 bases and J 4 bases; bases outside gene matches: 3. CDR3 in DNA: TGTGCCAGCACCTGGACAGGGGGCACTGAAGCTTTCTTT. It yields the protein CASTWTGGTEAFF.

At least ten counts were recorded for this clonotype. This rearrangement joins TRBV7-8 to TRBJ1-4, with D possibly TRBD1 on 6 matching bases. CDR1 and CDR2 from the germline V gene are SGHVS and FQNEAQ. Between the trimmed V and J ends, which lost 8 bases and 0 bases, there was a span of 19 bases. There are 17 residues in the CDR3. The CDR3 loop is CASAPGAAVATNEKLFF. The CDR3 DNA reads as TGTGCCAGCGCGCCAGGGGCTGCGGTTGCAACTAATGAAAAACTGTTTTTT.

The genes are TRBV14 and TRBJ1-5; D gene ambiguous. Germline V lookup: CDR1 SGHDN, CDR2 FVKESK. The V gene lost 2 bases and the J gene lost 9 bases, with 11 bases spanning the gap. The CDR3 is made up of 13 amino acids. Here the CDR3 DNA reads TGTGCCAGCAGCCAAAACCCTGGAAGGCCCCAGCATTTT. This encodes CASSQNPGRPQHF.

V and J are TRBV6-1 and TRBJ1-1; D not resolved. The CDR3 consists of 13 residues. Germline CDR1 and CDR2: MNHNS and SASEGT. The V end lost 5 bases, the J end lost 4 bases, and 11 bases lay between the germline ends. The CDR3 DNA reads TGTGCCAGCAGTTACCCACAAGGCACTGAAGCTTTCTTT. This sequence encodes CASSYPQGTEAFF.

The chain recombines TRBV5-6 with TRBJ2-1, with TRBD2 matching over 8 bases. Trimming cost V 2 bases and J 8 bases; bases outside gene matches: 9. CDR1 is SGHDT, CDR2 YYEEEE, per germline. The CDR3 extends over 15 amino acids. In DNA form, the CDR3 reads TGTGCCAGCAGCTTAGTAGGGACTAGTGGCGATGAGCAGTTCTTC. This sequence encodes CASSLVGTSGDEQFF.

This clonotype was seen a few times. The V call is TRBV6-2 or TRBV6-3, the J call TRBJ1-1; TRBD1 might be the D (5 bases). CDR1 is MNHEY, CDR2 SVGEGT, per germline. The CDR3 is 13 residues long. The V gene lost 6 bases and the J gene lost 11 bases, with 19 bases spanning the gap. CDR3 nucleotide sequence: TGTGCCAGCAGCCCCAGGCAGGGCTCTGGGGCTTTCTTT. Protein product: CASSPRQGSGAFF.

As DNA, the CDR3 is TGTGCTAGTGGTCCCCGAATCCGGTACGGCACTGAAGCTTTCTTT. Its protein product is CASGPRIRYGTEAFF. This chain uses TRBV12-5 with TRBJ1-1; no firm D call. The V gene's germline CDR1 is LGHNT and CDR2 FRNRAP. The CDR3 is made up of 15 amino acids. The V gene lost 5 bases and the J gene lost 4 bases, with 17 bases spanning the gap. The whole variable domain, remainder taken from reference TRBV12-5 and TRBJ1-1, is DARVTQTPRHKVTEMGQEVTMRCQPILGHNTVFWYRQTMMQGLELLAYFRNRAPLDDSGMPKDRFSAEMPDATLATLKIQPSEPRDSAVYFCASGPRIRYGTEAFFGQGTRLTVV.

This clonotype was picked up many times. The CDR3 protein is CASSLVGARNTGELFF. CDR3 nucleotide sequence: TGTGCCAGCAGTTTAGTGGGGGCAAGGAACACCGGGGAGCTGTTTTTT. The chain joins TRBV12-3 or TRBV12-4 to TRBJ2-2, with D possibly being TRBD1 (6 bases). V was shortened by 1 base and J by 1 base, with 10 bases between the two germline ends. The CDR3 consists of 16 residues.

This clonotype was counted between two and nine times. J is TRBJ2-5 and V is TRBV25-1; a possible D gene is TRBD1 (6 bases). Germline V gene data show CDR1 as MGHDK and CDR2 as SYGVNS. CDR3 length equals 14 residues. Trimming pared 4 bases from V and 2 bases from J, leaving 11 bases between. The CDR3 DNA reads as TGTGCCAGCAGTGCTCCGGGACATCAAGAGACCCAGTACTTC. Encoded protein: CASSAPGHQETQYF.

This clonotype was seen more than once but under ten times. The CDR3 DNA sequence: TGTGCCAGCAGCTCCATGGCGGTTAAAGAGACCCAGTACTTC. Translating gives CASSSMAVKETQYF. J is TRBJ2-5 and V is TRBV7-2; D unclear. The CDR3 has 14 residues. Per germline, CDR1 SGHTA and CDR2 FQGNSA. V shed 4 bases and J shed 3 bases, with 12 bases lying between them.

The chain is built from TRBV12-3 or TRBV12-4 and TRBJ1-1; D gene unclear. This CDR3 spans 14 amino acids. V lost 3 bases, J lost 4 bases, and 12 bases lay in between. In DNA form, the CDR3 reads TGTGCCAGCAGTTTCAAGACCTCCGGCACTGAAGCTTTCTTT. The encoded protein is CASSFKTSGTEAFF.

This chain joins TRBV14 and TRBJ1-2, with D unclear. V was pared by 1 base and J by 4 bases, with 7 bases between. From germline, CDR1 is SGHDN and CDR2 FVKESK. CDR3 length: 13 residues. DNA of the CDR3: TGTGCCAGCAGCCAAGTTACAGCCTATGGCTACACCTTC. The encoded protein is CASSQVTAYGYTF.

The sample holds a few counts of this clonotype. This chain connects TRBV7-2 to TRBJ1-1, with TRBD1 as a possible D gene (5 bases). V gave up 5 bases and J gave up 1 base, with 14 bases separating them. Per the germline V gene, CDR1 is SGHTA and CDR2 is FQGNSA. The CDR3 spans 15 residues. The CDR3 loop reads CASSAGRNKNTEAFF. CDR3 nucleotide sequence: TGTGCCAGCAGCGCGGGACGGAACAAGAACACTGAAGCTTTCTTT.

The chain combines TRBV7-9 with TRBJ1-4, with TRBD1 as a possible D gene (5 bases). Germline CDR1 is SEHNR and CDR2 is FQNEAQ (reference sequence). The CDR3 is made up of 15 amino acids. V dropped 5 bases and J dropped 0 bases, with 10 bases sitting between them. This chain's CDR3 is CASSRGTPTNEKLFF. CDR3 DNA sequence: TGTGCCAGCAGCCGGGGCACTCCAACTAATGAAAAACTGTTTTTT.

This chain uses TRBV6-6 with TRBJ1-5; unclear D gene. Per the germline V gene, CDR1 is MNHNY and CDR2 is SVGAGI (reference sequence). CDR3 length: 17 amino acids. The V end was cut by 0 bases, the J end by 0 bases, with 12 bases between. CDR3 sequence (DNA): TGTGCCAGCAGTTACTCTGCGGACCCAAATAGCAATCAGCCCCAGCATTTT. Translated: CASSYSADPNSNQPQHF.

The chain couples TRBV10-3 to TRBJ2-5; tentatively, D is TRBD1 or TRBD2 (6 bases each). Germline CDR1 reads ENHRY; CDR2 reads SYGVKD. This CDR3 contains 12 residues. V was clipped by 8 bases and J by 7 bases, with 14 bases between them. The CDR3 here is CAIGRTERTQYF. CDR3 nucleotides: TGTGCCATCGGGAGGACAGAGAGGACCCAGTACTTC.

This chain joins TRBV10-3 and TRBJ1-1; D uncertain. Deletions cut 10 bases from V and 4 bases from J, with 16 bases between. CDR3 length equals 13 residues. Germline CDR1 ENHRY, CDR2 SYGVKD. This CDR3 reads CASTRGEGTEAFF. CDR3 DNA sequence: TGTGCCAGTACCAGAGGAGAGGGCACTGAAGCTTTCTTT.

This clonotype has a count of ten or more. The CDR3 here is CASSLQGVDEKLFF. CDR3 nucleotide sequence: TGTGCCAGCAGTTTACAGGGGGTTGATGAAAAACTGTTTTTT. The V call is TRBV2, the J call TRBJ1-4; 8 bases map to TRBD1. V lost 5 bases, J lost 6 bases, and 5 bases stayed unmatched. This CDR3 spans 14 amino acids. The germline gives CDR1 SNHLY, CDR2 FYNNEI.

The table lists this clonotype with a few counts. The chain joins TRBV2 to TRBJ1-2, with TRBD1 matching over 7 bases. The J segment lost 0 bases and the V segment lost 4 bases, leaving 2 bases of the junction unmatched. Germline assignment: CDR1 SNHLY and CDR2 FYNNEI. The length of the CDR3 is 14 residues. CDR3: CASSGGGSNYGYTF. CDR3 DNA: TGTGCCAGCAGTGGAGGGGGCTCTAACTATGGCTACACCTTC.

This clonotype was seen a few times. The J gene is TRBJ2-7, the V gene TRBV2, with 8 bases aligning to TRBD2. The CDR3 is 14 amino acids. Germline CDR1 SNHLY, CDR2 FYNNEI. V lost 4 bases and J lost 3; bases outside the gene matches: 5. The CDR3 loop is CASSVAGGNYEQYF. In DNA, the CDR3 is TGTGCCAGCAGTGTGGCGGGGGGAAACTACGAGCAGTACTTC.

This clonotype was seen only a few times. The V and J genes are TRBV4-1 and TRBJ2-7; D might be TRBD2 (5 bases). Germline V CDR1 and CDR2: MGHRA, YSYEKL. V was trimmed by 4 bases and J by 6 bases, leaving 25 bases between them. The CDR3 is 17 amino acids. The CDR3 region has the DNA TGCGCCAGCAGCCCGTATCCCCCCCGTCGGGGTTCGAGCGAGCAGTACTTC. Amino acids: CASSPYPPRRGSSEQYF.

This clonotype has just a few counts. The chain carries TRBV4-3 and TRBJ1-1, with unresolved D. From germline, CDR1 is LGHNA and CDR2 YSLEER. V dropped 0 bases and J dropped 6 bases, with 11 bases sitting between them. This CDR3 contains 14 residues. As DNA, the CDR3 is TGCGCCAGCAGCCAAGATAATAACGGGGCTGAAGCTTTCTTT. Translated: CASSQDNNGAEAFF.

This clonotype is classed as medium-sized. The rearrangement links TRBV29-1 to TRBJ2-7, with TRBD1 matching 8 bases. V lost 8 bases and J lost 1; bases outside the gene matches: 7. Germline CDR1 and CDR2: SQVTM and ANQGSEA. This CDR3 comprises 13 residues. In nucleotides, the CDR3 is TGCAGCATAGGGACAGGCGATTCCTACGAGCAGTACTTC. Amino acids: CSIGTGDSYEQYF.

This clonotype has just a few counts. The chain is built from TRBV2 and TRBJ2-7, with 15 bases lining up with TRBD2. This CDR3 region has 15 residues. CDR1 is SNHLY and CDR2 is FYNNEI in the germline V gene. With 5 bases clipped from V and 5 bases from J, the junction kept 4 bases outside the gene matches. For the CDR3, the DNA is TGTGCCAGCAGTCCCGGACTAGCGGGGGGGCACGAGCAGTACTTC. It is translated as CASSPGLAGGHEQYF.

Comment on this clonotype: A much larger clone lies one base from this, so it may be a read error. This chain uses TRBV7-9 with TRBJ1-2, with 7 bases lining up with TRBD1. Trimming took 1 base from V and 3 from J; bases not matched to a gene: 2. The germline CDR1 and CDR2 sequences are SEHNR and FQNEAQ (reference sequence). This CDR3 region has 14 residues. CDR3 sequence: CASSLDTGDYGYTF. The CDR3 bases are TGTGCCAGCAGCTTAGACACAGGGGACTATGGCTACACCTTC.